A selection of T cell receptor beta chains follows, all from one sample in a study of cytomegalovirus exposure and HLA in healthy donors. Profiled with immunoSEQ multiplex PCR; TCRdb holds only in-frame clones, not every one. This sample yields approximately 130,000 clones, of which approximately 60% are seen a single time; 2% to 3% belongs to the top ten. The specimen sequenced was PBMCs. These receptors were taken from a middle-aged woman in good health and CMV-seronegative. The CDR3 runs from the conserved cysteine through the conserved F or W. The D gene is left open where the match is weak. Rows may omit the clone size; those that give it use once, few, many or a size class.

v_gene,abundance,j_gene,d_gene,CDR3aa,CDR3nt
TRBV11-2,-,TRBJ1-6,-,CASSFAGADSPLHF,TGTGCCAGCAGCTTCGCGGGGGCGGACTCACCCCTCCACTTT
TRBV2,-,TRBJ1-3,TRBD1,CASREAVWDRAGNTIYF,TGTGCCAGCAGGGAAGCAGTTTGGGACAGGGCTGGAAACACCATATATTTT
TRBV29-1,few,TRBJ1-1,-,CSVRVSALNTEAFF,TGCAGCGTGCGGGTTTCCGCCTTGAACACTGAAGCTTTCTTT
TRBV5-1,few,TRBJ2-3,TRBD1,CASSPRPRTGTDTQYF,TGCGCCAGCAGCCCCCGCCCCAGGACAGGGACAGATACGCAGTATTTT
TRBV4-2,-,TRBJ1-4,-,CASSLSQATNEKLFF,TGTGCCAGCAGCCTATCACAGGCAACTAATGAAAAACTGTTTTTT
TRBV18,-,TRBJ2-7,-,CASSTQDTAYEQYF,TGTGCCAGCTCAACGCAGGACACGGCCTACGAGCAGTACTTC
TRBV7-2,-,TRBJ2-7,-,CASSLQRSYEQYF,TGTGCCAGCAGCTTGCAGAGGTCCTACGAGCAGTACTTC
TRBV9,few,TRBJ1-1,TRBD1,CASSVGTGPNTEAFF,TGTGCCAGCAGCGTAGGGACAGGGCCGAACACTGAAGCTTTCTTT
TRBV7-9,few,TRBJ2-1,TRBD2,CGSSGGGSYNEQFF,TGTGGTAGCTCGGGGGGGGGATCCTACAATGAGCAGTTCTTC
TRBV29-1,-,TRBJ1-4,TRBD1,CSVGGRGNEKLFF,TGCAGCGTAGGGGGCAGAGGCAATGAAAAACTGTTTTTT
TRBV11-2,-,TRBJ1-3,-,CASSLLSSGNTIYF,TGTGCCAGCAGCTTACTCTCCTCTGGAAACACCATATATTTT
TRBV6-1,-,TRBJ1-5,-,CASSAPGPQHF,TGTGCCAGCAGTGCCCCAGGGCCCCAGCATTTT
TRBV5-6,-,TRBJ2-7,TRBD1,CASSFPGQGVYEQYF,TGTGCCAGCAGCTTCCCGGGACAGGGCGTTTACGAGCAGTACTTC
TRBV4-1,few,TRBJ2-7,-,CASSPDNYFPQYF,TGCGCCAGCAGCCCGGACAACTACTTTCCGCAGTACTTC
TRBV29-1,-,TRBJ2-5,-,CSVAFGYQETQYF,TGCAGCGTTGCCTTCGGGTACCAAGAGACCCAGTACTTC
TRBV7-6,-,TRBJ2-7,TRBD1,CASSPPGQGLYF,TGTGCCAGCAGCCCTCCGGGACAGGGTCTGTACTTC
TRBV2,-,TRBJ2-3,-,CASSPTSYSTDTQYF,TGTGCCAGCAGCCCCACTAGTTATAGCACAGATACGCAGTATTTT
TRBV7-8,-,TRBJ2-2,-,CASSTRLVGTGELFF,TGTGCCAGCAGCACACGACTAGTTGGCACCGGGGAGCTGTTTTTT
TRBV30,-,TRBJ2-5,TRBD1,CAWGPGQGSRETQYF,TGTGCCTGGGGACCGGGACAGGGGAGCCGGGAGACCCAGTACTTC
TRBV7-2,-,TRBJ1-2,-,CASSLNAQDYGYTF,TGTGCCAGCAGCTTAAATGCACAGGACTATGGCTACACCTTC